This T cell receptor beta chain appears in the sequencing data of a study of CD8+CD57+ T cells in acquired aplastic anemia. Study as a whole: Sorted CD4+ and CD8+ cells gave an average of about 3 ug of DNA. Study-level findings and limits: Researchers report that fewer than 35 CD8+ CDR3 sequences appeared in both patients and controls.

Patients who underwent sequencing had shown CD8+CD57+ cell expansion by flow cytometry. Every patient presented with severe acquired aplastic anemia. Patients had received no therapy at the time of blood sampling. This clonotype was observed many times. The antigen is undetermined. Genomic DNA, serving as template, underwent TCR beta VDJ and CDR3 profiling. TCRdb reprocessed the reads via MiXCR and lists one record per CDR3 protein. This sample yields 150,000 to 180,000 distinct CDR3 sequences, of which roughly half are seen a single time; about 12% belongs to the top ten. Per the germline V gene, CDR1 is LGHNA and CDR2 is YSLEER. The CDR3 has 15 residues. V shed 0 bases and J 2 bases; nucleotides not matched to a gene: 4.

This receptor was identified in a human donor with aplastic anemia. The chain recombines TRBV4-3 with TRBJ2-7; 7 bases are shared with TRBD1. The sample comprised sorted CD4+, CD8+, or CD8+CD57+ T cells (not recorded which) from PBMCs. In DNA form, the CDR3 reads TGCGCCAGCAGCCAAGATAGAGACAGGGCCTACGAGCAGTACTTC. It specifies CASSQDRDRAYEQYF.